A selection of T cell receptor beta chains follows, all from one sample in a study of T cell repertoires in cytomegalovirus infection. From the reads, TCRdb called clonotypes with MiXCR, one entry per CDR3 protein. This table holds roughly 920,000 distinct CDR3 sequences, less than 40% found once. Antigen specificity for these receptors is unknown. This sample comprised cultured CD8+ T cells from PBMCs, obtained from culture after CMV antigen stimulation. These TCRs come from a human donor in good health (CMV status not recorded). Some clones in this sample may be carry-over from other donors' samples. Each CDR3 is given with its conserved first and last residue. The D gene is left open where the match is weak. The size of a clone is reported for some rows only, either as once, few or many, or as a class for expanded clones.

abundance: -
d_gene: -
v_gene: TRBV4-1
j_gene: TRBJ2-2
CDR3nt: TGCGCCAGCAGCTGGGGGAACTCCGGGGAGCTGTTTTTT
CDR3aa: CASSWGNSGELFF

abundance: few
d_gene: -
v_gene: TRBV6-2/TRBV6-3
j_gene: TRBJ2-5
CDR3nt: TGTGCCAGCGGGAAATACAGGAGAGCCCAAGAGACCCAGTACTTC
CDR3aa: CASGKYRRAQETQYF

abundance: once
d_gene: -
v_gene: TRBV27
j_gene: TRBJ1-6
CDR3nt: TGTGCCAGCAGTTTATCCCCACCACGGTCACCCCTCCACTTT
CDR3aa: CASSLSPPRSPLHF

abundance: -
d_gene: -
v_gene: TRBV7-4
j_gene: TRBJ1-2
CDR3nt: TGTGCCAGCAACGCGGGAACCCAGTCTTATGGCTACACCTTC
CDR3aa: CASNAGTQSYGYTF

abundance: -
d_gene: -
v_gene: TRBV14
j_gene: TRBJ1-1
CDR3nt: TGTGCCAGCAGCTCGAATAGGATTGAAGCTTTCTTT
CDR3aa: CASSSNRIEAFF

abundance: many
d_gene: TRBD1
v_gene: TRBV12-3/TRBV12-4
j_gene: TRBJ1-1
CDR3nt: TGTGCCAGCAGTTTAGGCACGACAGGGGCTGAAGCTTTCTTT
CDR3aa: CASSLGTTGAEAFF

abundance: few
d_gene: TRBD1
v_gene: TRBV4-1
j_gene: TRBJ1-1
CDR3nt: TGCGCCAGCAGCCAACGTTCGACAGGGGGCAAAACTGAAGCTTTCTTT
CDR3aa: CASSQRSTGGKTEAFF

abundance: -
d_gene: -
v_gene: TRBV10-1
j_gene: TRBJ2-3
CDR3nt: TGCGCCAGCAGTGAGGACTGGGCGGACACAGATACGCAGTATTTT
CDR3aa: CASSEDWADTDTQYF

abundance: few
d_gene: -
v_gene: TRBV7-3
j_gene: TRBJ1-6
CDR3nt: TGTGCCAGCAGCCTCCTGGGCTCCTATAATTCACCCCTCCACTTT
CDR3aa: CASSLLGSYNSPLHF

abundance: -
d_gene: -
v_gene: TRBV7-6
j_gene: TRBJ2-2
CDR3nt: TGTGCCCCGACTGCGGCGGAAACCGGGGAGCTGTTTTTT
CDR3aa: CAPTAAETGELFF

abundance: -
d_gene: -
v_gene: TRBV5-1
j_gene: TRBJ1-2
CDR3nt: TGCGCCAGCAGCTTGGCCTGGGAGGGAAAGGACTATGGCTACACCTTC
CDR3aa: CASSLAWEGKDYGYTF

abundance: -
d_gene: TRBD2
v_gene: TRBV7-3
j_gene: TRBJ2-1
CDR3nt: TGTGCCAGCAACTTAGGCGGGGGGGAAAACGAGCAGTTCTTC
CDR3aa: CASNLGGGENEQFF

abundance: once
d_gene: -
v_gene: TRBV20-1
j_gene: TRBJ1-6
CDR3nt: TGCAGTGCTAGAGATGGTCAGGGAAGTAATTCACCCCTCCACTTT
CDR3aa: CSARDGQGSNSPLHF

abundance: few
d_gene: -
v_gene: TRBV27
j_gene: TRBJ1-2
CDR3nt: TGTGCCAGCAGTTTATCTGTAAGCGGACTGCAGGGAGGCTACACCTTC
CDR3aa: CASSLSVSGLQGGYTF

abundance: -
d_gene: TRBD2
v_gene: TRBV27
j_gene: TRBJ2-1
CDR3nt: TGTGCCAGCAGAGTTCTAGCGGGGGGCCTAGGCCTAAATGAGCAGTTCTTC
CDR3aa: CASRVLAGGLGLNEQFF

abundance: few
d_gene: -
v_gene: TRBV6-2/TRBV6-3
j_gene: TRBJ2-5
CDR3nt: TGTGCCAGCACCTCCTACAGGGCCCGAGAGACCCAGTACTTC
CDR3aa: CASTSYRARETQYF

abundance: -
d_gene: -
v_gene: TRBV3-1
j_gene: TRBJ1-5
CDR3nt: TGTGCCAGCAGCCAAGATTCATCGGACCTTTGGAATCAGCCCCAGCATTTT
CDR3aa: CASSQDSSDLWNQPQHF